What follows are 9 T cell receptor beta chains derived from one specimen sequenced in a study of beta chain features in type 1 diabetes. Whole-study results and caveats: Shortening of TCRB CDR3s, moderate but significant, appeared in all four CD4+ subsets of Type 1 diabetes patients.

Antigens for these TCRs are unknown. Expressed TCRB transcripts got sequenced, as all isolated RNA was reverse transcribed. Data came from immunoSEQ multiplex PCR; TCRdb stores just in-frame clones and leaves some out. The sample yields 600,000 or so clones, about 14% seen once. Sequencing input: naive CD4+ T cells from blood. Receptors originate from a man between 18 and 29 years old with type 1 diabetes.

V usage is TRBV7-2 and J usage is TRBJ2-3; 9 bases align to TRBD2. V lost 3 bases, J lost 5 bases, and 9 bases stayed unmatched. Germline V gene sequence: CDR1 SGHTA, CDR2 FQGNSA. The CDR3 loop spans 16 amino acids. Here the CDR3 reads CASSLGASGRRDTQYF. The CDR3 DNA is TGTGCCAGCAGCTTGGGGGCCAGCGGGAGGAGAGATACGCAGTATTTT. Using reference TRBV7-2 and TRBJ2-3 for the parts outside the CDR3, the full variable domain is GAGVSQSPSNKVTEKGKDVELRCDPISGHTALYWYRQSLGQGLEFLIYFQGNSAPDKSGLPSDRFSAERTGGSVSTLTIQRTQQEDSAVYLCASSLGASGRRDTQYFGPGTRLTVL.

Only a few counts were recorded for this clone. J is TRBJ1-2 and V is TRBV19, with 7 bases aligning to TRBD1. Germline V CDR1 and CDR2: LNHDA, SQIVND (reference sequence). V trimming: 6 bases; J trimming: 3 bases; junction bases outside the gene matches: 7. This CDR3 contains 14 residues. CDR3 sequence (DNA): TGTGCCAGTAGAGCGACAGGGAAAGACTATGGCTACACCTTC. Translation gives CASRATGKDYGYTF.

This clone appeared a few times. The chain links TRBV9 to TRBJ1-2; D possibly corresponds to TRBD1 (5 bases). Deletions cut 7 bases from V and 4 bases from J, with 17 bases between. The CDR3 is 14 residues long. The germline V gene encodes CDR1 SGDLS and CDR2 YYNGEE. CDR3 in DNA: TGTGCCAGCCAACCCCACCAGGGCCGCTATGGCTACACCTTC. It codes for CASQPHQGRYGYTF.

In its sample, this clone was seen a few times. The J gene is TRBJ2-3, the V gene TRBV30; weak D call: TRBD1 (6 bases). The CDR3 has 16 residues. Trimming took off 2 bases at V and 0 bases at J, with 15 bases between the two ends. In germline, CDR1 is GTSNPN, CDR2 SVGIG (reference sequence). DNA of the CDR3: TGTGCCTGGAGTCAGGACTTCCAGGGGAGCACAGATACGCAGTATTTT. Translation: CAWSQDFQGSTDTQYF.

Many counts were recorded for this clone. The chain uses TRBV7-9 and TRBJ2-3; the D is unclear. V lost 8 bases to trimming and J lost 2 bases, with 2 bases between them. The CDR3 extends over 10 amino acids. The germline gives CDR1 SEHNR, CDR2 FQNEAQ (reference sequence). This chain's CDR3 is CASHTDTQYF. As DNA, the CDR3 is TGTGCCAGCCACACAGATACGCAGTATTTT.

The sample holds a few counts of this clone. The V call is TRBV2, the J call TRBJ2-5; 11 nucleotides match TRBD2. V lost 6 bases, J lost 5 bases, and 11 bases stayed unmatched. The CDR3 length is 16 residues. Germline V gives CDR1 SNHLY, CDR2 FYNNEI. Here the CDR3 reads CASSPASGGIMETQYF. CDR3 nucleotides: TGTGCCAGCAGCCCGGCTAGCGGGGGGATAATGGAGACCCAGTACTTC. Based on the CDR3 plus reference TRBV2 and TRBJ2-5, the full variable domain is EPEVTQTPSHQVTQMGQEVILRCVPISNHLYFYWYRQILGQKVEFLVSFYNNEISEKSEIFDDQFSVERPDGSNFTLKIRSTKLEDSAMYFCASSPASGGIMETQYFGPGTRLLVL.

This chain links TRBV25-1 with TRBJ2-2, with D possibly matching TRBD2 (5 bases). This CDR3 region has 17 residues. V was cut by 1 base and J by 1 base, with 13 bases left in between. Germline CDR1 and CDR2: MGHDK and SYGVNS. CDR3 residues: CASSEFGAGMNTGELFF. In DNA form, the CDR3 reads TGTGCCAGCAGTGAATTCGGTGCGGGCATGAACACCGGGGAGCTGTTTTTT.

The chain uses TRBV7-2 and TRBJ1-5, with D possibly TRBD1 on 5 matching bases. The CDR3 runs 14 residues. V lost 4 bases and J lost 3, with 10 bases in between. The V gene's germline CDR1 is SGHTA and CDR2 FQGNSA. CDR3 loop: CASSWGPNNQPQHF. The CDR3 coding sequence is TGTGCCAGCAGCTGGGGACCGAACAATCAGCCCCAGCATTTT.

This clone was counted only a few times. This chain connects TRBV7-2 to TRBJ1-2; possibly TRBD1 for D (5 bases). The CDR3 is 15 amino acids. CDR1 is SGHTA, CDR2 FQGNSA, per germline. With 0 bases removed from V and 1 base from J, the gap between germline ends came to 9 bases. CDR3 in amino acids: CASSLAGRDNYGYTF. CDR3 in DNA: TGTGCCAGCAGCTTAGCCGGCAGGGATAACTATGGCTACACCTTC. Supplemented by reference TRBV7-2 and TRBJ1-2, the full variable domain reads GAGVSQSPSNKVTEKGKDVELRCDPISGHTALYWYRQSLGQGLEFLIYFQGNSAPDKSGLPSDRFSAERTGGSVSTLTIQRTQQEDSAVYLCASSLAGRDNYGYTFGSGTRLTVV.